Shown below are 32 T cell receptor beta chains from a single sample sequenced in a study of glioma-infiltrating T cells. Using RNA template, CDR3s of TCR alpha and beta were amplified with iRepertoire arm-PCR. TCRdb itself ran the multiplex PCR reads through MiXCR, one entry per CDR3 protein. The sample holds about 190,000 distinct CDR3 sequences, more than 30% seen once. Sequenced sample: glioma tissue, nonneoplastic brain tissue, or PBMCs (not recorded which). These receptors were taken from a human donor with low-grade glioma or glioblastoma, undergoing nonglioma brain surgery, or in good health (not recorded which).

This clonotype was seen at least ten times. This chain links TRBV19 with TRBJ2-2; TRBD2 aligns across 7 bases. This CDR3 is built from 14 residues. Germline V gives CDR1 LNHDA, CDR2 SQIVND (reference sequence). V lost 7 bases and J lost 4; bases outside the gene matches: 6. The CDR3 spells CASTIRTSTGELFF. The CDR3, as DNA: TGTGCCAGTACGATCAGGACTAGCACCGGGGAGCTGTTTTTT.

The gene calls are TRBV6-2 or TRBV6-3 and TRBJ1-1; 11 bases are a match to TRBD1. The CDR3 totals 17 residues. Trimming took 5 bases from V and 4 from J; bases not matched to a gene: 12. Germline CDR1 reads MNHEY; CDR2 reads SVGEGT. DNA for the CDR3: TGTGCCAGCAGTACCGCGGACAGGGGGCGTCGGGTCACTGAAGCTTTCTTT. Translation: CASSTADRGRRVTEAFF.

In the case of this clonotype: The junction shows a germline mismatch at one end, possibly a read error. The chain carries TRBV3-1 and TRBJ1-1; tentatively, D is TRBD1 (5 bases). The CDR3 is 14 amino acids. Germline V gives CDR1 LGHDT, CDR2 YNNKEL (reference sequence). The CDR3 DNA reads TGTGCCAGCAGACCCCAAGTTTTGGACACTGAGGCTTCCTTT. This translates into CASRPQVLDTEASF.

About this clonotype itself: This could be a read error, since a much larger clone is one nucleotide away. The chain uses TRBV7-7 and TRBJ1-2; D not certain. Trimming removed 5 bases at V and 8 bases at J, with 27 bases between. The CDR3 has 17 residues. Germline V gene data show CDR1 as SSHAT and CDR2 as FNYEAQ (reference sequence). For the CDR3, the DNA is TGTGCCAGCAGCCGCACCTCGCGCGGCCCCCACTATTGGGGCTACACCTTC. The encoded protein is CASSRTSRGPHYWGYTF.

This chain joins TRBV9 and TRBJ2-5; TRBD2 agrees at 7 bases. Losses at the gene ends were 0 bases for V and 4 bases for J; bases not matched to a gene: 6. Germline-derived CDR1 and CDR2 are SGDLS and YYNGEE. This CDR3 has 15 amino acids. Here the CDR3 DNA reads TGTGCCAGCAGCGTAGATGGGAGGGGACCAGAGACCCAGTACTTC. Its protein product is CASSVDGRGPETQYF.

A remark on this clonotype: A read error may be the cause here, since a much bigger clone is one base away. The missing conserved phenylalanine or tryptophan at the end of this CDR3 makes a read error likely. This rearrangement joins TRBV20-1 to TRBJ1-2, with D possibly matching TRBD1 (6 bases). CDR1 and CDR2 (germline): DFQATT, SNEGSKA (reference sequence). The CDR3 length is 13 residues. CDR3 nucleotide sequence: TGCAGTGCCCAGGGGCAGACTAACTATGACTACACCTCC. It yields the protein CSAQGQTNYDYTS.

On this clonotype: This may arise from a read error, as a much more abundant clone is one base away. CDR3: CASSSGILTNSHLHF. In DNA, the CDR3 is TGTGCCAGCAGCTCCGGGATCCTGACCAATTCACACCTCCACTTT. The V gene is TRBV7-2, the J gene TRBJ1-6; unclear D gene. Germline CDR1 and CDR2: SGHTA and FQGNSA. The CDR3 runs 15 residues.

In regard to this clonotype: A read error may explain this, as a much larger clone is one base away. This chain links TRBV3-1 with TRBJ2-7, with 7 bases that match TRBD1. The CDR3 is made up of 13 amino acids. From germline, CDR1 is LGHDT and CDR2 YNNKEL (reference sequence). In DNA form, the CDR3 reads TGTGCCAGCAGCTTACAGGGGACCTACGAGCATTACTTC. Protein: CASSLQGTYEHYF.

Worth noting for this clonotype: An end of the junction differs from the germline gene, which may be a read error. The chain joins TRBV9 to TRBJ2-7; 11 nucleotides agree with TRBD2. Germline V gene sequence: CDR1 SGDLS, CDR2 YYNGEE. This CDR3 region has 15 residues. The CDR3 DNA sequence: TGTGCCAGCAGCGCAGGGACTAGCGGTCTTTACGAGCGGTACTTC. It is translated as CASSAGTSGLYERYF.

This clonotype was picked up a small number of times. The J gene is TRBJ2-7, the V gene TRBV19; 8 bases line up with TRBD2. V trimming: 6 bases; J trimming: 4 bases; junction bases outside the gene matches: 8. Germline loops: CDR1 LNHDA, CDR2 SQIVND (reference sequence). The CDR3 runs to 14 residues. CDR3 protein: CASRNSGTGYEQYF. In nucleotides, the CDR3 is TGTGCCAGTAGGAATAGCGGGACTGGGTACGAGCAGTACTTC.

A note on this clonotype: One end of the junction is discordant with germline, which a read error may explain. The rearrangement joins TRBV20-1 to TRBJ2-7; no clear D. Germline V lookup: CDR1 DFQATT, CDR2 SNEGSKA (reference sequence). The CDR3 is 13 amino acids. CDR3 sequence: CSASTYSFYVQYF. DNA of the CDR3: TGCAGTGCTAGTACGTACAGCTTCTACGTGCAGTACTTC.

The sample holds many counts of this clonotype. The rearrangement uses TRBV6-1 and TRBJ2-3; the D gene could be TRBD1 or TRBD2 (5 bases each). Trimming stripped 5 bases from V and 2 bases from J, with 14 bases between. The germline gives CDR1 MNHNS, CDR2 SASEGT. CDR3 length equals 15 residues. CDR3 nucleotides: TGTGCCAGCAGTTTGAAAGAGGGGTTCACAGATACGCAGTATTTT. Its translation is CASSLKEGFTDTQYF.

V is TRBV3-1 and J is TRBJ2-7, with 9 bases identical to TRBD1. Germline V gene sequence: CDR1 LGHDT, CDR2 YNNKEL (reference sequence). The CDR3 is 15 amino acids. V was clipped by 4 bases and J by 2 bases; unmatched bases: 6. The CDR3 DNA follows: TGTGCCAGCAGCCGGTACAGGGGGCCCACCTACGAGCAGTACTTC. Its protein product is CASSRYRGPTYEQYF.

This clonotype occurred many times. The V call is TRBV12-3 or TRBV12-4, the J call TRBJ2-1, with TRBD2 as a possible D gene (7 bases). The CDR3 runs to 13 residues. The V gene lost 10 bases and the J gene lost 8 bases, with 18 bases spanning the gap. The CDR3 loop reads CATKEGGNDEQFF. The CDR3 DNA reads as TGTGCCACCAAAGAGGGGGGGAATGATGAGCAGTTCTTC.

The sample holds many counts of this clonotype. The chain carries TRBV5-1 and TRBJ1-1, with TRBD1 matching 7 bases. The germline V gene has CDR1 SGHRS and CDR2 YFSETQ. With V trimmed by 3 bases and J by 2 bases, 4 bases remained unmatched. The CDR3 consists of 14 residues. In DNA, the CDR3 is TGCGCCAGCAGCTGGGACAGCGGAAACACTGAAGCTTTCTTT. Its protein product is CASSWDSGNTEAFF.

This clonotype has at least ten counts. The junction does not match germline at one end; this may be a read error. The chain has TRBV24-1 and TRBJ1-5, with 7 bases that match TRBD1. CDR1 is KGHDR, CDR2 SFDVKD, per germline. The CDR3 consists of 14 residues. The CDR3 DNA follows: TGTGCCACCAGTGATGGACGGAGACGACAGGGTAAGAGTTTT. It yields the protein CATSDGRRRQGKSF.

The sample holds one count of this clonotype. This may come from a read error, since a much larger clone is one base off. The CDR3 sequence is CASSSRDRDYEQYF. The DNA for the CDR3 is TGTGCCAGCAGTTCCCGGGACAGGGACTACGAGCAGTACTTC. The chain uses TRBV28 and TRBJ2-7; TRBD1 agrees at 9 bases. Germline V lookup: CDR1 MDHEN, CDR2 SYDVKM. V trimming: 4 bases; J trimming: 3 bases; junction bases outside the gene matches: 4. The length of the CDR3 is 14 residues. Drawing the rest from reference TRBV28 and TRBJ2-7, the complete variable domain is DVKVTQSSRYLVKRTGEKVFLECVQDMDHENMFWYRQDPGLGLRLIYFSYDVKMKEKGDIPEGYSVSREKKERFSLILESASTNQTSMYLCASSSRDRDYEQYFGPGTRLTVT.

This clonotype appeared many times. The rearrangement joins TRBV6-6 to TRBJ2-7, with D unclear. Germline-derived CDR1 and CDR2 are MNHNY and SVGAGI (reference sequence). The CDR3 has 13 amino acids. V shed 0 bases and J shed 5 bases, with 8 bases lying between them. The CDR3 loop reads CASSYSGENEQYF. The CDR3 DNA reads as TGTGCCAGCAGTTACTCGGGCGAAAACGAGCAGTACTTC.

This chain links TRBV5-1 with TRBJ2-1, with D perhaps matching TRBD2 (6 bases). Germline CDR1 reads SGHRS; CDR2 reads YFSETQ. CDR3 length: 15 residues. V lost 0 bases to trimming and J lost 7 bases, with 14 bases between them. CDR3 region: CASSLALLAGNEQFF. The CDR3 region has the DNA TGCGCCAGCAGCTTGGCCTTACTAGCTGGTAATGAGCAGTTCTTC.

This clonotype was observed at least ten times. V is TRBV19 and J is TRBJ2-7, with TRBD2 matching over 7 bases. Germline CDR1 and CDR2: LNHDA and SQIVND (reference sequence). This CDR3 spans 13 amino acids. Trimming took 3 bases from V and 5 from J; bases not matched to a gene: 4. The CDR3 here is CASSMGGTNEQYF. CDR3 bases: TGTGCCAGTAGTATGGGAGGGACCAACGAGCAGTACTTC.

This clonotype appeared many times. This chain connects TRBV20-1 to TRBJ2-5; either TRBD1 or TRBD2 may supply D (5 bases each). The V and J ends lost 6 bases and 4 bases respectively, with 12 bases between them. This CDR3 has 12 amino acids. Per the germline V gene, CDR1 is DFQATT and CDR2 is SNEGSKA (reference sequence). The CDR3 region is CSALDGAETQYF. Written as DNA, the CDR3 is TGCAGTGCCCTGGACGGGGCAGAGACCCAGTACTTC.

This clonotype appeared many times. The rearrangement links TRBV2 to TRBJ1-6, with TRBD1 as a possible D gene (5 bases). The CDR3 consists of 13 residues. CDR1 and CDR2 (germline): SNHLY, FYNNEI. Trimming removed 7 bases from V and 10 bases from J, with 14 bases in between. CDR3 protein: CASKQESPSPLHF. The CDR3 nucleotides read TGTGCCAGCAAACAGGAGAGTCCATCACCCCTCCACTTT.

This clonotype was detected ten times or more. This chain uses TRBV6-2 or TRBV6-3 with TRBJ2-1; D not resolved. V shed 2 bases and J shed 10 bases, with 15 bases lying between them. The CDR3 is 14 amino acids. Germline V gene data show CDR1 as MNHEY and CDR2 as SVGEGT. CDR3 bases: TGTGCCAGCAGTTACGCCAAGACCCTGTCGGAGCAGTTCTTC. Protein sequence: CASSYAKTLSEQFF.

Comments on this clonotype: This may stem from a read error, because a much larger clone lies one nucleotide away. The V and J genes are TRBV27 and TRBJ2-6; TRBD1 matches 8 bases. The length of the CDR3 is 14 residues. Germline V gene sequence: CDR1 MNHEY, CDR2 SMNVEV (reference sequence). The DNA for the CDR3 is TGTGCCAGCAGCCTCCGTTGGGACAGGCTTGTCCTGAATTTC. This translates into CASSLRWDRLVLNF.

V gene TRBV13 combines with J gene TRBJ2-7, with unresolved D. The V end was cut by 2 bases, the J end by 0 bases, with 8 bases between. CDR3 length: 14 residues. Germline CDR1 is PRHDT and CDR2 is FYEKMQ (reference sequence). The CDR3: CASSLWLSSYEQYF. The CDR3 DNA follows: TGTGCCAGCAGCTTATGGTTGAGCTCCTACGAGCAGTACTTC.

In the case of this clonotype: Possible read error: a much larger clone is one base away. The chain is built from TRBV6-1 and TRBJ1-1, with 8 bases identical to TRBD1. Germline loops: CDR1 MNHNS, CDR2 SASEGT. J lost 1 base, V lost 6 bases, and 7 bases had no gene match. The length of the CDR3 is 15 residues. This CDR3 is CASRSTGEPNTEAFF. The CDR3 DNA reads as TGTGCCAGCAGATCGACAGGGGAGCCGAACACTGAAGCTTTCTTT.

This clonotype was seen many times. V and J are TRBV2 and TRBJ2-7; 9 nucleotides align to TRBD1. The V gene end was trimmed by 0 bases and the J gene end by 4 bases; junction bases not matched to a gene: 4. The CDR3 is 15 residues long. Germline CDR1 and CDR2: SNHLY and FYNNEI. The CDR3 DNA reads TGTGCCAGCAGTGAAGCGCCGGGACAGGGTTACGAGCAGTACTTC. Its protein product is CASSEAPGQGYEQYF.

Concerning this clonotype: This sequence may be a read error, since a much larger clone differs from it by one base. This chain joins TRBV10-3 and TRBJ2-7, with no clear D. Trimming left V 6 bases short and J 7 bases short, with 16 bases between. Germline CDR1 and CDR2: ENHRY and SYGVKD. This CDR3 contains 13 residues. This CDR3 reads CAISRDCIREQYF. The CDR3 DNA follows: TGTGCCATCAGCCGCGACTGTATACGGGAGCAGTACTTC.

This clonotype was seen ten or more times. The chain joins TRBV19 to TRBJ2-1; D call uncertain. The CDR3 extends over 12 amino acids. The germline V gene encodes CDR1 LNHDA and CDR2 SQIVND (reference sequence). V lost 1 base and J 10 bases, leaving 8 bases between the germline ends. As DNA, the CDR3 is TGTGCCAGTAGTATAGGGGAATACGAGCAGTTCTTC. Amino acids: CASSIGEYEQFF.

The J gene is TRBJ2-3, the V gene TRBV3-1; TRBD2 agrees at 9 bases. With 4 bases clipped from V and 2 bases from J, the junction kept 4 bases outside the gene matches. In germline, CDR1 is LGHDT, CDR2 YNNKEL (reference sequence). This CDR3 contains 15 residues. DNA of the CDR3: TGTGCCAGCAGCCCGACTAGCGGAAACACAGATACGCAGTATTTT. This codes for CASSPTSGNTDTQYF.

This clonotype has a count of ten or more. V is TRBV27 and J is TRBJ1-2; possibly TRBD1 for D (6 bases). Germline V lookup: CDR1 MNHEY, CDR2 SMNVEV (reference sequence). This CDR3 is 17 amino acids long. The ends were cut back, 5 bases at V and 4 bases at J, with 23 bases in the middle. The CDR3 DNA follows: TGTGCCAGCAGTCCGGGGGCCCCGTACACAGGGAGCTATGGCTACACCTTC. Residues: CASSPGAPYTGSYGYTF.

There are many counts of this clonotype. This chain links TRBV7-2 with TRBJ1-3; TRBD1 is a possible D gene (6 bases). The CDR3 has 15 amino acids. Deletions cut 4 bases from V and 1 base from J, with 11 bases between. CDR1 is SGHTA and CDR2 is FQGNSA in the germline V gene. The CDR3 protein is CASSSTGGSGNTIYF. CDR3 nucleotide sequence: TGTGCCAGCAGCTCGACAGGAGGGTCTGGAAACACCATATATTTT.